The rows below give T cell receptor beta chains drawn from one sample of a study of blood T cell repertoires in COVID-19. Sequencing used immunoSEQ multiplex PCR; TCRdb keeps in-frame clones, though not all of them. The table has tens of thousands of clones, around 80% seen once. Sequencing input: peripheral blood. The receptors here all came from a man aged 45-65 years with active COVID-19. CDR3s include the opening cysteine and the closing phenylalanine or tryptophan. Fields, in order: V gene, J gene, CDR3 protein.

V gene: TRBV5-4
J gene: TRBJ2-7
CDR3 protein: CASSGQGTGYEQYF

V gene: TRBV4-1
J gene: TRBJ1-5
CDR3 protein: CASSQGRDRSFSNQPQHF

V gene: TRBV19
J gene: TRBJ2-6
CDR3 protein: CASSISGRSGANVLTF

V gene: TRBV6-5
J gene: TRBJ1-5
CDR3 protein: CASRDTLNQPQHF

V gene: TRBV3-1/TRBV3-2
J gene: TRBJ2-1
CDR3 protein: CASSQDSGSYNEQFF

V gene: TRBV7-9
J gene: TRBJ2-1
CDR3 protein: CASSLYAGGEQFF

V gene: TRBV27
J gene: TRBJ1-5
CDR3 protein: CASSFSGGRGNQPQHF

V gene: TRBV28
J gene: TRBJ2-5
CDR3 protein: CASSSYLIPGQGGETQYF

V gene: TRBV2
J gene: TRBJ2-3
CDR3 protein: CASSERGLGPFAQYF

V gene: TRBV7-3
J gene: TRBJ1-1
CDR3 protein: CASSLTSAGGYTEAFF

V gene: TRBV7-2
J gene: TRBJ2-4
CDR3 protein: CASSFGGIAKNIQYF

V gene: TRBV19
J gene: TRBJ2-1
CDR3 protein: CASSIGGSRSYNEQFF

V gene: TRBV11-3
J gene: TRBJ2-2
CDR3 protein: CASSPGGTPGELFF

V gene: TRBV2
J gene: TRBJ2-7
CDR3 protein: CASGRGLAGIYEQYF

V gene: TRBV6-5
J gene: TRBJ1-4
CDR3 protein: CASTGYSNEKLFF

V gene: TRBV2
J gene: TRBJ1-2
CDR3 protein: CASRQGILSYTF

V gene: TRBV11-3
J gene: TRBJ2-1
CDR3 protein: CASSFAGVSNEQFF

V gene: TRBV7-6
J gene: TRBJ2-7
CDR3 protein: CASSSGTSLGEQYF